Below, 16 T cell receptor beta chains from the same sample are listed, as sequenced in a study of T cells in Graves' hyperthyroidism and ophthalmopathy. Amplification of TCR beta CDR3 regions used RNA as the template. An initial round of RT-PCR targeting the TCR CDR3 relied on the HTBI primer set. Each CDR3 protein gets one entry after TCRdb re-called the multiplex PCR reads with MiXCR. The sample records about 380,000 distinct CDR3 sequences, around 18% being singletons. The source material was blood. These receptors all stem from a man aged 18 to 29 with Graves' ophthalmopathy.

This clonotype was counted at least ten times. This chain links TRBV27 with TRBJ1-1; weak D call: TRBD1 (6 bases). The CDR3 has 15 amino acids. Germline CDR1 MNHEY, CDR2 SMNVEV (reference sequence). Trimming removed 5 bases from V and 1 base from J, with 14 bases in between. As DNA, the CDR3 is TGTGCCAGCAGTCCCTCACAGGGCGCGAACACTGAAGCTTTCTTT. It specifies CASSPSQGANTEAFF.

This clonotype was seen at least ten times. The chain couples TRBV27 to TRBJ2-3; 9 bases map to TRBD1. The germline gives CDR1 MNHEY, CDR2 SMNVEV (reference sequence). CDR3 length equals 15 residues. V dropped 2 bases and J dropped 3; count of bases not matched to a gene: 3. The CDR3 coding sequence is TGTGCCAGCAGTTTAATTGGGACAGGGACAGATACGCAGTATTTT. Translating gives CASSLIGTGTDTQYF.

This clonotype was found many times. This chain uses TRBV24-1 with TRBJ2-3; 13 bases are a match to TRBD2. J was trimmed by 3 bases and V by 3 bases; bases with no gene match: 2. The CDR3 consists of 16 residues. Per germline, CDR1 KGHDR and CDR2 SFDVKD. CDR3 loop: CATSDGGLAGTDTQYF. The CDR3 coding sequence is TGTGCCACCAGTGATGGGGGACTAGCGGGGACAGATACGCAGTATTTT.

This clonotype has a handful of counts. The V gene is TRBV10-3, the J gene TRBJ1-5, with D perhaps matching TRBD1 (5 bases). Germline loops: CDR1 ENHRY, CDR2 SYGVKD. This CDR3 has 15 residues. V was cut by 4 bases and J by 4 bases, with 14 bases left in between. CDR3 residues: CAISVSGDRNQPQHF. CDR3 nucleotide sequence: TGTGCCATCAGTGTAAGTGGGGACCGTAATCAGCCCCAGCATTTT.

This clonotype was counted ten times or more. The CDR3 reads CASISDANYGYTF. The CDR3 DNA follows: TGTGCCAGCATATCGGACGCTAACTATGGCTACACCTTC. The chain has TRBV2 and TRBJ1-2, with D hard to call. Germline CDR1 SNHLY, CDR2 FYNNEI. This CDR3 is built from 13 residues. V lost 7 bases to trimming and J lost 0 bases, with 9 bases between them.

This clonotype has only a few counts. The CDR3 region is CATSRDPGDTQYF. Here the CDR3 DNA reads TGTGCCACCAGCAGAGATCCTGGAGATACGCAGTATTTT. V gene TRBV15 combines with J gene TRBJ2-3; D gene unclear. Trimming cost V 0 bases and J 5 bases, with 6 bases left between them. The V gene's germline CDR1 is LNHNV and CDR2 YYDKDF (reference sequence). The CDR3 is 13 amino acids.

The table lists this clonotype with many counts. The rearrangement links TRBV11-1 to TRBJ2-1, with D tentatively TRBD1 or TRBD2 (6 bases each). Trimming pared 5 bases from V and 6 bases from J, leaving 11 bases between. Germline values: CDR1 SGHAT, CDR2 FQDESV (reference sequence). This CDR3 is 13 amino acids long. The DNA for the CDR3 is TGTGCCAGCAGCACCAGGGGAGGCAATGAGCAGTTCTTC. It specifies CASSTRGGNEQFF.

This clonotype was counted ten times or more. The chain links TRBV5-6 to TRBJ2-7, with 7 bases identical to TRBD2. The J segment lost 9 bases and the V segment lost 4 bases, leaving 7 bases of the junction unmatched. The CDR3 extends over 12 amino acids. CDR1 and CDR2 (germline): SGHDT, YYEEEE. CDR3: CASSPLGGGQYF. CDR3 coding DNA: TGTGCCAGCAGCCCCTTGGGCGGGGGGCAGTACTTC.

On this clonotype itself: This may arise from a read error, as a much more abundant clone is one base away. The V call is TRBV6-1, the J call TRBJ2-7; D remains ambiguous. CDR1 and CDR2 (germline): MNHNS, SASEGT. Trimming shortened V by 1 base and J by 2 bases, and 12 bases separated the two germline ends. This CDR3 is built from 15 residues. The DNA of the CDR3 is TGTGCCAGCAGTGAAGTAAGGTCAGCCGCCTACGAGCAGTACTTC. Protein: CASSEVRSAAYEQYF.

This clonotype was seen at least ten times. The chain joins TRBV5-8 to TRBJ2-7; D is uncertain. The germline gives CDR1 SGHTS, CDR2 YDEGEE. This CDR3 contains 11 residues. With 7 bases removed from V and 3 bases from J, the gap between germline ends came to 8 bases. CDR3 in DNA: TGTGCCAGCGGGCGAGTCTACGAGCAGTACTTC. It specifies CASGRVYEQYF.

This chain connects TRBV29-1 to TRBJ1-2, with 10 bases identical to TRBD1. Looked up from germline, CDR1 is SQVTM and CDR2 is ANQGSEA. This CDR3 is built from 13 residues. The J segment lost 3 bases and the V segment lost 6 bases, leaving 4 bases of the junction unmatched. CDR3 DNA sequence: TGCAGCGTGGATGGACAGGGGGACTATGGCTACACCTTC. It is translated as CSVDGQGDYGYTF.

There are many counts of this clonotype. The chain combines TRBV27 with TRBJ2-1; D remains unclear. This CDR3 is 15 amino acids long. V lost 5 bases, J lost 9 bases, and 20 bases lay in between. Per the germline V gene, CDR1 is MNHEY and CDR2 is SMNVEV (reference sequence). This CDR3 reads CASSLGLTFVGEQFF. The CDR3 DNA reads TGTGCCAGCAGTCTAGGGCTGACATTTGTCGGTGAGCAGTTCTTC.

There are a few counts of this clonotype. The gene calls are TRBV4-1 and TRBJ2-1, with D unresolved. In germline, CDR1 is MGHRA, CDR2 YSYEKL. With 1 base removed from V and 10 bases from J, the gap between germline ends came to 8 bases. CDR3 length: 12 amino acids. In nucleotides, the CDR3 is TGCGCCAGCAGCCAAGGCCGGCGGGAGCAGTTCTTC. Protein: CASSQGRREQFF.

This clonotype occurred many times. The rearrangement uses TRBV6-1 and TRBJ2-7; 8 bases map to TRBD2. CDR1 and CDR2 from the germline V gene are MNHNS and SASEGT. Trimming cost V 6 bases and J 4 bases; bases outside gene matches: 8. CDR3 length: 14 residues. CDR3 protein: CASSGGASGYEQYF. Here the CDR3 DNA reads TGTGCCAGCAGCGGGGGGGCCTCTGGTTACGAGCAGTACTTC.

Concerning this clonotype itself: Relative to the germline gene, one junction end is altered; a read error may explain this. This rearrangement joins TRBV7-8 to TRBJ2-1, with D unclear. The CDR3 is made up of 13 amino acids. The germline V gene encodes CDR1 SGHVS and CDR2 FQNEAQ. CDR3 loop: CASSWGQNNEQFF. CDR3 DNA sequence: TGCGCCAGCAGCTGGGGTCAGAACAATGAGCAGTTCTTC.

The rearrangement joins TRBV3-1 to TRBJ2-7, with a weak D call TRBD2 (6 bases). V gave up 8 bases and J gave up 4 bases, with 21 bases separating them. Germline CDR1 is LGHDT and CDR2 is YNNKEL (reference sequence). The CDR3 is made up of 15 amino acids. CDR3: CASSPELGGSYEQYF. CDR3 nucleotides: TGTGCCAGCTCACCCGAACTAGGAGGGTCTTACGAGCAGTACTTC.